This T cell receptor (beta chain) came from a study of radiotherapy plus CTLA-4 blockade in lung cancer (dated by TCRdb to between 2017 and 2018). Notes on the research overall: Objective responses were observed in more than 15% of enrolled patients, and disease control was achieved in around 30%. Results the study describes overall, beyond this receptor: Increased serum interferon-beta after radiation, together with early dynamic changes in blood T cell clones, were reported to be the strongest predictors of response. After treatment with radiotherapy and ipilimumab, TCR clones that originated in tumors expanded in peripheral blood.

The study evaluated CTLA-4 blockade (ipilimumab) given together with focal radiation therapy in patients who had chemo-refractory metastatic non-small-cell lung cancer. Cut back by 0 bases and 5 bases, the V and J ends lie 8 bases apart. Measured from the cysteine to the phenylalanine, the CDR3 is 13 residues long. The only DNA kept is the CDR3, 39 bases in frame from the first base. From a lookup of the germline V gene, CDR1 and CDR2 are SQVTM and ANQGSEA. Receptor libraries were prepared by the immunoSEQ multiplex PCR assay. In TCRdb, the immuneACCESS table is reduced to in-frame sequences with V and J assigned. These tables do not hold every clone; where another copy was compared, an unresolved V gene accounts for under half, and the others remain unexplained. The table for this sample lists some 70,000 clones; 79% of them were counted only once. Approximately 9.3% of the sample goes to the ten largest clones.

This clone was detected only a few times. Which antigen it targets is not known. One base away there is no much larger clone; base qualities are not given. The clonotype originates from a human donor with non-small cell lung cancer who had a complete response to radiotherapy plus ipilimumab. The chain was built from TRBV29-1 and TRBJ2-1; perhaps TRBD1 is the D gene, with 6 bases matching. Sequenced here: peripheral blood, sampled from a patient treated with radiotherapy plus ipilimumab. This receptor has the CDR3 CSVEDWTDNEQFF. The sequenced DNA is TGCAGCGTTGAAGATTGGACAGACAATGAGCAGTTCTTC.